This T cell receptor beta chain was recovered during a study of blood T cell repertoires in COVID-19. Study in general: Sites in the United States, Italy and Spain provided acute and convalescent COVID-19 samples.

The CDR3 totals 15 residues. CDR1 and CDR2 (germline): MNHEY, SVGAGI. V gave up 8 bases and J gave up 2 bases; unmatched junction bases: 9. In the original analysis: Reference gene primer amplification gave estimated nucleated cell counts. Measured with immunoSEQ multiplex PCR; TCRdb has only the in-frame clones, and not every one. V, J and clone size derive from that table, while D and trimming were established from the DNA sequence. Of more than 65,000 clones in the sample, 80% to 90% were seen once. The sample comprised peripheral blood. This TCR derives from a woman aged 45-65 years with acute or convalescent COVID-19. The chain is built from TRBV6-5 and TRBJ2-3, with 8 bases matching TRBD1. The CDR3 region has the DNA TGTGCCAGCGTACGACGGACAGGGTTCACAGATACGCAGTATTTT. Amino acids: CASVRRTGFTDTQYF.